The entry that follows covers one T cell receptor (beta chain) sequence. What it recognizes is unknown. The data were obtained in a study of OX40 agonist ivuxolimab in advanced cancers. The CDR3 has 16 residues. CDR1 and CDR2 (germline): SGHTS, YDEGEE. V lost 4 bases and J 4 bases, leaving 18 bases between the germline ends. Findings and caveats of the study: The study observed clonal expansion of CD4+ and CD8+ blood T cells by week 6 at 0.1 to 3.0 mg/kg. Certain nonresponders likewise exhibited a low normalized T-cell clonal expansion.

Data came from immunoSEQ multiplex PCR; TCRdb stores just in-frame clones and leaves some out. The sample lists 65,000 to 75,000 clones, 80% to 95% occurring once. The specimen was CD4+ or CD8+ T cells sorted from blood, collected in a trial of the OX40 agonist ivuxolimab. The source of this sequence is an adult with an advanced solid tumor such as melanoma, head and neck, liver or kidney cancer. J is TRBJ1-5 and V is TRBV5-8, with D possibly TRBD1 on 6 matching bases. CDR3 sequence: CASSPGSVGQNQPQHF. CDR3 DNA sequence: TGTGCCAGCAGCCCCGGATCGGTAGGACAGAATCAGCCCCAGCATTTT.